Listed here are 11 T cell receptor beta chains from one sample, sequenced in a study of T-cell memory formation after mild COVID-19. TCRdb itself ran the 5' RACE reads through MiXCR, one entry per CDR3 protein. The data show about 130,000 distinct CDR3 sequences, approximately 17% seen once. Sequencing input: PBMCs or a T cell subset sorted from them (not recorded which). The receptor set was obtained from a man younger than 35 who had mild COVID-19 (a few samples of this study predate the infection). Cell type and time point are not known.

This clonotype turned up a few times. The chain uses TRBV7-8 and TRBJ2-1; maybe TRBD1 (5 bases). With 5 bases removed from V and 10 bases from J, the gap between germline ends came to 24 bases. CDR1 and CDR2 (germline): SGHVS, FQNEAQ. This CDR3 spans 16 amino acids. The CDR3 DNA sequence: TGTGCCAGCAGCAAACCCCGGGCCAGGGCCTTTGTGGAGCAGTTCTTC. It is translated as CASSKPRARAFVEQFF.

This clonotype was detected only a few times. V gene TRBV5-6 combines with J gene TRBJ2-7; no reliable D call. The CDR3 sequence is 12 residues long. The V end was cut by 5 bases, the J end by 6 bases, with 12 bases between. From germline, CDR1 is SGHDT and CDR2 YYEEEE. The CDR3 sequence: CASRSTWGEQYV. As DNA, the CDR3 is TGTGCCAGCAGGTCGACTTGGGGCGAGCAGTACGTC.

CDR3 region: CASSRDNQPQHF. The CDR3 coding sequence is TGTGCCAGCAGTAGGGACAATCAGCCCCAGCATTTT. This chain links TRBV12-3 or TRBV12-4 with TRBJ1-5; D call uncertain. CDR3 size: 12 residues. Trimming left V 5 bases short and J 3 bases short, with 5 bases between.

This clonotype was recorded at least ten times. The genes are TRBV6-5 and TRBJ1-3; D is unresolved. The CDR3 totals 15 residues. The V end was cut by 2 bases, the J end by 0 bases, with 8 bases between. From germline, CDR1 is MNHEY and CDR2 SVGAGI. The CDR3 nucleotides read TGTGCCAGCAGTTACGACGGGAACTCTGGAAACACCATATATTTT. This codes for CASSYDGNSGNTIYF.

Only a few counts were recorded for this clonotype. V and J are TRBV28 and TRBJ2-5; tentatively, D is TRBD1 (6 bases). Per the germline V gene, CDR1 is MDHEN and CDR2 is SYDVKM. CDR3 size: 15 residues. Trimming removed 5 bases from V and 4 bases from J, with 17 bases in between. CDR3 sequence: CASSPTTGSPETQYF. CDR3 coding DNA: TGTGCCAGCAGTCCAACCACAGGGTCCCCAGAGACCCAGTACTTC.

This chain joins TRBV20-1 and TRBJ2-7; possibly TRBD1 or TRBD2 for D (6 bases each). Trimming pared 0 bases from V and 6 bases from J, leaving 15 bases between. The CDR3 has 14 amino acids. The germline V gene has CDR1 DFQATT and CDR2 SNEGSKA (reference sequence). This CDR3 reads CSARDWRGEGEQYF. CDR3 DNA: TGCAGTGCTAGAGATTGGAGGGGGGAAGGCGAGCAGTACTTC.

V and J are TRBV24-1 and TRBJ1-2; D is unresolved. CDR1 is KGHDR and CDR2 is SFDVKD in the germline V gene. Trimming took 3 bases from V and 8 from J, leaving 12 bases between them. The CDR3 totals 13 residues. The CDR3 region is CATSDRGSFGYTF. The CDR3 region has the DNA TGTGCCACCAGTGATCGGGGTAGCTTCGGCTACACCTTC.

The J gene is TRBJ1-2, the V gene TRBV5-6; tentatively, D is TRBD1 (6 bases). Germline assignment: CDR1 SGHDT and CDR2 YYEEEE. With 2 bases removed from V and 7 bases from J, the gap between germline ends came to 15 bases. The CDR3 has 14 amino acids. CDR3 coding DNA: TGTGCCAGCAGCTTCGCGGGGGCCACTCTTGGCTACACCTTC. It yields the protein CASSFAGATLGYTF. The complete variable domain, with remaining parts taken from reference TRBV5-6 and TRBJ1-2, reads DAGVTQSPTHLIKTRGQQVTLRCSPKSGHDTVSWYQQALGQGPQFIFQYYEEEERQRGNFPDRFSGHQFPNYSSELNVNALLLGDSALYLCASSFAGATLGYTFGSGTRLTVV.

The chain uses TRBV5-1 and TRBJ2-7; a possible D gene is TRBD2 (6 bases). V shed 1 base and J shed 6 bases, with 23 bases lying between them. The CDR3 loop spans 17 amino acids. Looked up from germline, CDR1 is SGHRS and CDR2 is YFSETQ. The CDR3 sequence: CASSLRGPGTGISEQYF. CDR3 coding DNA: TGCGCCAGCAGCTTGAGAGGCCCCGGGACTGGCATCTCCGAGCAGTACTTC.

This clonotype occurred a few times. The gene calls are TRBV20-1 and TRBJ1-5; 8 bases agree with TRBD1. CDR1 is DFQATT and CDR2 is SNEGSKA in the germline V gene (reference sequence). Trimming removed 6 bases from V and 1 base from J; junction bases left unmatched: 8. CDR3 length equals 15 residues. The CDR3 region is CSAVQGGKSNQPQHF. In nucleotides, the CDR3 is TGCAGTGCCGTACAGGGGGGGAAGAGCAATCAGCCCCAGCATTTT.

The V gene is TRBV19, the J gene TRBJ1-2; tentatively, D is TRBD1 (5 bases). V lost 7 bases and J lost 8, with 26 bases in between. Germline V CDR1 and CDR2: LNHDA, SQIVND (reference sequence). The CDR3 covers 16 residues. This CDR3 is CASKVSGTVEKGGYTF. The CDR3 DNA reads TGTGCCAGTAAAGTCTCAGGGACGGTCGAGAAAGGAGGCTACACCTTC.